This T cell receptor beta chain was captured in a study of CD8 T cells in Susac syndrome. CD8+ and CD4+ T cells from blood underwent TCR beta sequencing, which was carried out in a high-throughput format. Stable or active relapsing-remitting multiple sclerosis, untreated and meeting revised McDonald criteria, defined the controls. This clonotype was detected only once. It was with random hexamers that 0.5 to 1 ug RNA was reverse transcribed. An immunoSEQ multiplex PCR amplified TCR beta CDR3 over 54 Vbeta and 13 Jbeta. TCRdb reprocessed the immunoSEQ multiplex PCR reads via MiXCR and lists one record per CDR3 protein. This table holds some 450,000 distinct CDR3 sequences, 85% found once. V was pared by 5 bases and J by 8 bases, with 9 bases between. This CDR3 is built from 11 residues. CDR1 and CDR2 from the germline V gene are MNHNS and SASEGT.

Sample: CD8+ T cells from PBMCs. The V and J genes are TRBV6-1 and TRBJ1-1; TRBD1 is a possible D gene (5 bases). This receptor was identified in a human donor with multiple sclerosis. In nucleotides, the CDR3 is TGTGCCAGCAGTCCAGGGTGGGAAGCTTTCTTT. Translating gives CASSPGWEAFF.